This TCR beta chain was profiled in a study of T cell responses to AZD1222 COVID-19 vaccine. Overall study: Researchers grouped second doses given at about 4 or about 12 weeks into one pool.

This clone was detected once. Its antigen is undetermined. Clones were sequenced by immunoSEQ multiplex PCR, and TCRdb holds only the in-frame ones, with some missing. The table has fewer than 110,000 clones, about 90% seen once. The CDR3 contains 15 residues. Trimming cost V 3 bases and J 0 bases; bases outside gene matches: 4. From germline, CDR1 is KGHSH and CDR2 LQKENI. Study-wide points: White British ancestry dominated among donors, who included more females, and clonal diversity was possibly underestimated.

The sample in question was peripheral blood, obtained on day 0 of AZD1222 vaccination. The sequence derives from an adult in good health. The V gene is TRBV18, the J gene TRBJ1-1; 7 bases align to TRBD1. The CDR3 spells CASSPTGTLNTEAFF. Written as DNA, the CDR3 is TGTGCCAGCTCACCGACAGGGACTCTGAACACTGAAGCTTTCTTT.